The source of this T cell receptor beta chain is a study of OX40 agonist ivuxolimab in advanced cancers. The protocol was immunoSEQ multiplex PCR, while the TCRdb copy is restricted to in-frame clones and leaves out a portion. The sample comprises approximately 77,000 clones, more than 80% of which are singletons, and 4% to 5% rests with the top ten. The CDR3 consists of 12 residues. Germline lookup yields CDR1 SGHTA and CDR2 FQGTGA. V was shortened by 4 bases and J by 6 bases, with 8 bases between the two germline ends. The sequence was obtained from an adult with an advanced solid tumor such as melanoma, head and neck, liver or kidney cancer. J is TRBJ2-3 and V is TRBV7-3; the D gene is possibly TRBD1 (6 bases). Sequencing used CD4+ or CD8+ T cells sorted from blood, obtained in a trial of the OX40 agonist ivuxolimab. The CDR3: CASSWGRDTQYF. CDR3 nucleotides: TGTGCCAGCAGCTGGGGGCGGGATACGCAGTATTTT.